This T cell receptor (beta chain) was documented in a study of T cells in Graves' hyperthyroidism and ophthalmopathy. TCR beta CDR3 sequences were amplified from RNA transcripts. The primer set for the first-round RT-PCR of the TCR CDR3 was HTBI. MiXCR, run by TCRdb on the multiplex PCR reads, gives a single entry per CDR3 protein. The sample holds around 490,000 distinct CDR3 sequences; just under 20% are singletons and the top ten take 47%. Per germline, CDR1 SEHNR and CDR2 FQNEAQ (reference sequence). V lost 1 base and J 6 bases, leaving 13 bases between the germline ends. CDR3 length equals 15 residues.

What was sequenced was blood. The chain joins TRBV7-9 to TRBJ1-5; D is undetermined. The sequence was collected from a man between 35 and 55 years old with Graves' ophthalmopathy. This CDR3 is CASSLGEVSTQPQHF. As DNA, the CDR3 is TGTGCCAGCAGCTTAGGGGAGGTTTCGACTCAGCCCCAGCATTTT. Variable domain in full (rest from reference TRBV7-9 and TRBJ1-5): DTGVSQNPRHKITKRGQNVTFRCDPISEHNRLYWYRQTLGQGPEFLTYFQNEAQLEKSRLLSDRFSAERPKGSFSTLEIQRTEQGDSAMYLCASSLGEVSTQPQHFGDGTRLSIL.